This is a list of T cell receptor beta chains from one sample in a study of type 1 and type 2 diabetes patients. One entry per CDR3 protein, called by TCRdb with MiXCR from the multiplex PCR reads. Of a few hundred thousand distinct CDR3 sequences listed, roughly 50% are singletons. The material sequenced was peripheral blood mononuclear cells (PBMCs). The receptors shown here come from a man between 18 and 29 years old with type 2 diabetes. Each CDR3 is given with its conserved first and last residue. A D gene is named only where the DNA matches it firmly. For some rows the clone size is stated as once, few or many, or as a class when expanded; others skip it.

TRBD1	.	TRBJ2-5	TRBV19	CASSPRQGTETQYF	TGTGCCAGTAGTCCTCGACAGGGTACAGAGACCCAGTACTTC
.	few	TRBJ2-1	TRBV20-1	CSARGSGDNNEQFF	TGCAGTGCTAGAGGTAGCGGCGACAACAATGAGCAGTTCTTC
.	.	TRBJ2-3	TRBV9	CASSQVAGLGATDTQYF	TGCGCCAGCAGCCAAGTTGCGGGGTTGGGGGCCACAGATACGCAGTATTTT
.	.	TRBJ1-1	TRBV2	CASGHVMNTEAFF	TGTGCCAGCGGACATGTGATGAACACTGAAGCTTTCTTT
.	many	TRBJ2-5	TRBV19	CASSKVEQVETQYF	TGTGCCAGTAGTAAGGTTGAGCAGGTTGAGACCCAGTACTTC
TRBD1	once	TRBJ2-7	TRBV6-5	CASSRGQGFYEQYF	TGTGCCAGCAGTAGGGGACAGGGGTTCTACGAGCAGTACTTC
.	many	TRBJ1-6	TRBV2	CASSEALGGPNSPLHF	TGTGCCAGCAGTGAAGCGTTGGGAGGGCCGAATTCACCCCTCCACTTT
.	few	TRBJ1-2	TRBV9	CASQLGSGGYTF	TGTGCCTCCCAGTTGGGTTCCGGCGGCTACACCTTC
.	.	TRBJ1-6	TRBV19	CASSMGNANSPLHF	TGTGCCAGTAGTATGGGCAACGCCAATTCACCCCTCCACTTT
TRBD1	many	TRBJ1-1	TRBV25-1	CASMKGATEAFF	TGTGCCAGCATGAAGGGGGCCACTGAAGCTTTCTTT
.	.	TRBJ1-2	TRBV14	CASSYWQGDYGYTF	TGTGCCAGCAGTTACTGGCAGGGAGATTATGGCTACACCTTC
TRBD2	.	TRBJ2-3	TRBV20-1	CSASSLREGTDTQYF	TGCAGTGCTAGTAGTTTGCGGGAGGGAACAGATACGCAGTATTTT
.	.	TRBJ2-3	TRBV10-2	CASSPGFRRTDTQYF	TGTGCCAGCAGTCCAGGGTTTCGGCGGACAGATACGCAGTATTTT
.	.	TRBJ2-7	TRBV27	CASSLGQRFYEQYF	TGTGCCAGCAGTTTGGGGCAGAGATTCTACGAGCAGTACTTC
.	.	TRBJ2-7	TRBV12-5	CASGLGTLSREQYF	TGTGCTAGTGGTTTGGGGACACTATCCCGCGAGCAGTACTTC
TRBD1	.	TRBJ1-5	TRBV7-2	CASSNRGRGSNQPQHF	TGTGCCAGCAGCAACAGGGGGCGCGGGAGCAATCAGCCCCAGCATTTT